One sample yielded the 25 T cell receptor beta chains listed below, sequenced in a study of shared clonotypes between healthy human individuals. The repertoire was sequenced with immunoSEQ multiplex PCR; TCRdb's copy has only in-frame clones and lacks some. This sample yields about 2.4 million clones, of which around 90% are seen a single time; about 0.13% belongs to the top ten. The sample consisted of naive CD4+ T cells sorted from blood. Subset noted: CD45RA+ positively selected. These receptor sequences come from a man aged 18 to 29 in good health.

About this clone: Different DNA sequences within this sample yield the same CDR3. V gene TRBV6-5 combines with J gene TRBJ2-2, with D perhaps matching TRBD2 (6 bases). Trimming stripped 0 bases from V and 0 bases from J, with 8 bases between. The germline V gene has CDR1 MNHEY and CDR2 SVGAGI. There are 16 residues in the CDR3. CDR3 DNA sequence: TGTGCCAGCAGTTACTCAGGCGGGGCGAACACCGGGGAGCTGTTTTTT. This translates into CASSYSGGANTGELFF.

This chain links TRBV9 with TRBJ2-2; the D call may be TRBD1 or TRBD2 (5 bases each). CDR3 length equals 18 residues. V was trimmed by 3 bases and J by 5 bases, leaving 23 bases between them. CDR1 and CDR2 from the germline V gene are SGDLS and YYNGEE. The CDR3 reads CASSARRGVGLGTGELFF. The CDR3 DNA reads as TGTGCCAGCAGCGCCCGAAGAGGGGTGGGTCTCGGGACCGGGGAGCTGTTTTTT.

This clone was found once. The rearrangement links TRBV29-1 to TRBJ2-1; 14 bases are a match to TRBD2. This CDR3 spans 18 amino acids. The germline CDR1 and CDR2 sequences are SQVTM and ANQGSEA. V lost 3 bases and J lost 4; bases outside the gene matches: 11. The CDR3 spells CSVDGLAGGLDLYNEQFF. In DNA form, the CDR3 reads TGCAGCGTTGACGGACTAGCGGGAGGCCTGGATCTTTACAATGAGCAGTTCTTC.

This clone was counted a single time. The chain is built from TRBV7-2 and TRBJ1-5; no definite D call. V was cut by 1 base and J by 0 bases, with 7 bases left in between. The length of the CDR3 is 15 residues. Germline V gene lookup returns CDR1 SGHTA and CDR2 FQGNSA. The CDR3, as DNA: TGTGCCAGCAGCTTAGATTTCGGTAGCAATCAGCCCCAGCATTTT. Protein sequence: CASSLDFGSNQPQHF.

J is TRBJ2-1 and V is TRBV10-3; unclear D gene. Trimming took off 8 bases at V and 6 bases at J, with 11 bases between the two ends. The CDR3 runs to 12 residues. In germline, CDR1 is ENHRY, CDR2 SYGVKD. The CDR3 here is CAISVDGNEQFF. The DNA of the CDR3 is TGTGCCATCTCCGTGGACGGCAATGAGCAGTTCTTC.

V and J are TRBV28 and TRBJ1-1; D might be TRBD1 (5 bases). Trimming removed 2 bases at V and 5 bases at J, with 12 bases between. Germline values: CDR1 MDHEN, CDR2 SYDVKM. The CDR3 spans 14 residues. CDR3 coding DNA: TGTGCCAGCAGTTTAGGTTGGAGGGGAACTGAAGCTTTCTTT. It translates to CASSLGWRGTEAFF.

CDR3: CASNIGVNTEAFF. DNA for the CDR3: TGTGCCAGCAACATAGGGGTGAACACTGAAGCTTTCTTT. V and J are TRBV6-1 and TRBJ1-1, with a tentative D call TRBD1 (5 bases). Germline V gene lookup returns CDR1 MNHNS and CDR2 SASEGT. V was trimmed by 7 bases and J by 0 bases, leaving 9 bases between them. The CDR3 is 13 amino acids.

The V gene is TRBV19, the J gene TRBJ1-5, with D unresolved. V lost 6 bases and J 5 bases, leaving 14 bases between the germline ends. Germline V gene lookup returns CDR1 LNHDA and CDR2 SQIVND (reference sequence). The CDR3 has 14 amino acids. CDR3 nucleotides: TGTGCCAGTAGGTCCCGGAGCGCCGATCAGCCCCAGCATTTT. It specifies CASRSRSADQPQHF.

For the CDR3, the DNA is TGTGCCAGCAGTGAGACTAGATCATCCACTGAAGCTTTCTTT. Translating gives CASSETRSSTEAFF. The chain carries TRBV6-1 and TRBJ1-1; no reliable D call. CDR1 is MNHNS and CDR2 is SASEGT in the germline V gene. Trimming pared 3 bases from V and 4 bases from J, leaving 12 bases between. The CDR3 consists of 14 residues.

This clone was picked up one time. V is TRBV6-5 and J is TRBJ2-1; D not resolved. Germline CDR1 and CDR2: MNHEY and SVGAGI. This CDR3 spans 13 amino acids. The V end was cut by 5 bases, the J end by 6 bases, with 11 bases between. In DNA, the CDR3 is TGTGCCAGCAGTCAGGTCGCGGCCAATGAGCAGTTCTTC. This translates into CASSQVAANEQFF.

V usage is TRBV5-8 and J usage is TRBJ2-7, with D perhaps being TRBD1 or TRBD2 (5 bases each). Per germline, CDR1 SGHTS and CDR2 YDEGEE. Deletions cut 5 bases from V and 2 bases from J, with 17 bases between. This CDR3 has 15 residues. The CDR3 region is CASSMGPSTTYEQYF. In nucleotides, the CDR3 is TGTGCCAGCAGTATGGGACCGAGCACAACCTACGAGCAGTACTTC.

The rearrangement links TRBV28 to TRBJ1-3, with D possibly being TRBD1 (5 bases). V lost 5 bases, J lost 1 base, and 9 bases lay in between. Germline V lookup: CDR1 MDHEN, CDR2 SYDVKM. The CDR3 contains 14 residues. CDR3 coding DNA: TGTGCCAGCAGTAAGGGGCAATCTGGAAACACCATATATTTT. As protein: CASSKGQSGNTIYF.

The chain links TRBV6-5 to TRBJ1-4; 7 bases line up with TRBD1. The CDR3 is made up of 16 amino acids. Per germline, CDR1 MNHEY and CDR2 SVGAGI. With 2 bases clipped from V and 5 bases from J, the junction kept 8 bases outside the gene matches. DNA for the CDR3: TGTGCCAGCAGTTACGCTTCAGGGGGGTCGAATGAAAAACTGTTTTTT. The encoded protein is CASSYASGGSNEKLFF.

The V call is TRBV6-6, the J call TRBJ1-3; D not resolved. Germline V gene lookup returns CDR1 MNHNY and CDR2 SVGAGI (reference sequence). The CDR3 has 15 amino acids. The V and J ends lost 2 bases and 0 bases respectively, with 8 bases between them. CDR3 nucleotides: TGTGCCAGCAGTTACACCCAGAGCTCTGGAAACACCATATATTTT. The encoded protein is CASSYTQSSGNTIYF.

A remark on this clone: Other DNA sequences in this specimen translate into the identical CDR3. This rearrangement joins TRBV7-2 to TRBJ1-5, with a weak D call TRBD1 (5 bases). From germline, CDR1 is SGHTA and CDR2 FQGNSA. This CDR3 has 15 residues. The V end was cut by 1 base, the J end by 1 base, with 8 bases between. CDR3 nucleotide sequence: TGTGCCAGCAGCTTAGTGGGGGGAAGCAATCAGCCCCAGCATTTT. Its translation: CASSLVGGSNQPQHF.

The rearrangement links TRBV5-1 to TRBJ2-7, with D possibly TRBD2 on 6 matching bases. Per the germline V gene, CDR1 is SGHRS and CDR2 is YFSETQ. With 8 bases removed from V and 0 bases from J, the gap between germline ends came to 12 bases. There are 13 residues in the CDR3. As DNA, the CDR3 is TGCGCCAGTGCGCGGGATCCCTCCTACGAGCAGTACTTC. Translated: CASARDPSYEQYF.

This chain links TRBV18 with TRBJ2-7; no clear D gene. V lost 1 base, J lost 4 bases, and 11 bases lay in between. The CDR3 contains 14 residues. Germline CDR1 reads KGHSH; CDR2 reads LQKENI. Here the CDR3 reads CASSPQWGGYEQYF. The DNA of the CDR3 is TGTGCCAGCTCACCACAATGGGGTGGTTACGAGCAGTACTTC.

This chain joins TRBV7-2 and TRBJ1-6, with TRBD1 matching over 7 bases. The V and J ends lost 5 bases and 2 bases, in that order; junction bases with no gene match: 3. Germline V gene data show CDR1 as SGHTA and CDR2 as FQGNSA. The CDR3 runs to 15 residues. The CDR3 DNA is TGTGCCAGCAGCACGGGACAGACCTATAATTCACCCCTCCACTTT. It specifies CASSTGQTYNSPLHF.

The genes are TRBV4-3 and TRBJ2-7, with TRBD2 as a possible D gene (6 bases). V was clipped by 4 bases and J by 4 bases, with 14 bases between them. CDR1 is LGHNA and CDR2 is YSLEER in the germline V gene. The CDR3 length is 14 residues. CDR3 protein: CASSPDRRGYEQYF. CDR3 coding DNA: TGCGCCAGCAGCCCAGATCGTCGGGGGTACGAGCAGTACTTC.

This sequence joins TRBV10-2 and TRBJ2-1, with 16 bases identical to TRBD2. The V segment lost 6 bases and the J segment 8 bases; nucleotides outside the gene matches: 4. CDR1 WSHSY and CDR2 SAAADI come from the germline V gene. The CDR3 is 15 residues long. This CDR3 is CASRGTSGGAYEQFF. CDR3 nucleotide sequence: TGCGCCAGCAGAGGGACTAGCGGGGGGGCCTATGAGCAGTTCTTC.

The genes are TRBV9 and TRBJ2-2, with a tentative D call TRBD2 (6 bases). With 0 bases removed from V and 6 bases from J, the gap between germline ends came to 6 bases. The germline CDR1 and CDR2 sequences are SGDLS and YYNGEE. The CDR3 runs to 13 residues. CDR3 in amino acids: CASSVGEAGELFF. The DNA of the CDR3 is TGTGCCAGCAGCGTAGGGGAGGCCGGGGAGCTGTTTTTT.

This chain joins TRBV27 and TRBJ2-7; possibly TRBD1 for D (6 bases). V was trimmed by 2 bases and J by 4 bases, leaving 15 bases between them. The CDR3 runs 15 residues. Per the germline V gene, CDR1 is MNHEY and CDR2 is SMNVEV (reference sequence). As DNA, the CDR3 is TGTGCCAGCAGTTTAGAGGCAGGGGTTCGATACGAGCAGTACTTC. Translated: CASSLEAGVRYEQYF.

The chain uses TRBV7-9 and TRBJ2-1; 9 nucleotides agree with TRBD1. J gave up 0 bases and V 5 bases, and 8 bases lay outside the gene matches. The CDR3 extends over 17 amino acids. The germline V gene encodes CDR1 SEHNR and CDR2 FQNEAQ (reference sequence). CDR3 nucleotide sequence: TGTGCCAGCAGCCGGACAGGGGACTTGAGCTCCTACAATGAGCAGTTCTTC. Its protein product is CASSRTGDLSSYNEQFF.

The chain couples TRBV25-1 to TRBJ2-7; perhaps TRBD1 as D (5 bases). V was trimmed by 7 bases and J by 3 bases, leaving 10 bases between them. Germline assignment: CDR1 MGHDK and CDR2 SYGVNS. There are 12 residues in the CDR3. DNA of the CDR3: TGTGCCAGCAAATTCGGACACTACGAGCAGTACTTC. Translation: CASKFGHYEQYF.

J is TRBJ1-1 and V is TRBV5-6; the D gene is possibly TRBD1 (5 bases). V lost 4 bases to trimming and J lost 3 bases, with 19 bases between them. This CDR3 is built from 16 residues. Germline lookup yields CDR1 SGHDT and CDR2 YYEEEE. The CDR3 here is CASSLPPTGVDTEAFF. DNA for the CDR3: TGTGCCAGCAGCCTGCCGCCAACAGGCGTGGACACTGAAGCTTTCTTT.